This T cell receptor beta chain was found in a study of blood T cells in healthy people across ages. Study results and caveats: Since the PBMCs were unsorted, naive and antigen-experienced cells could not be conclusively compared. Naive CD4+ cells and diversity were both higher in long-lived donors than in aged donors.

The second PCR ran about 6 to 12 cycles with a sample-barcoded 5' primer and J-beta primers. TCRdb processed the 5' RACE reads anew with MiXCR; each CDR3 protein has one entry. Altogether about 730,000 distinct CDR3 sequences are present, approximately 43% being singletons, with the ten largest covering 20% to 25%. Total RNA, at least 5 micrograms per sample, came from PBMCs. Remarks on this clonotype: Antigen: not known. It may be a read error: a sequence one base away is much more abundant.

Per the germline V gene, CDR1 is LGHNA and CDR2 is YSLEER. The CDR3 totals 14 residues. The rearrangement joins TRBV4-3 to TRBJ1-1; the D is unclear. Sequencing input: blood. The TCR was taken from a woman in her fifties or sixties in good health. The CDR3 nucleotides read TGCGCCAGCAGCCTCGGCGAGGAGAACAATGAAGCTTTCTTT. This gives the protein CASSLGEENNEAFF.